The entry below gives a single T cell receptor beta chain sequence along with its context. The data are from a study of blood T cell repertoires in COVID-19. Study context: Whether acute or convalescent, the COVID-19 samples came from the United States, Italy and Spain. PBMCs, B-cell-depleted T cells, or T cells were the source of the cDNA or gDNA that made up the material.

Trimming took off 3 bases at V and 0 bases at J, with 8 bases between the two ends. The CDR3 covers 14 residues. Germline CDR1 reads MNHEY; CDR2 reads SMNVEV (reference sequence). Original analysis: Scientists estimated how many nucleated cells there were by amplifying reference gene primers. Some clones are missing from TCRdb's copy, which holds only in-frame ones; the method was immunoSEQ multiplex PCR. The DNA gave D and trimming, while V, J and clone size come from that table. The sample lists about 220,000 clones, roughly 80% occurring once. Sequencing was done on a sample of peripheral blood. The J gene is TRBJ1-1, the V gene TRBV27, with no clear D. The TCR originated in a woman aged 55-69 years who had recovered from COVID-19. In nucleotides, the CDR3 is TGTGCCAGCAGTTTTGGGCATTTGAACACTGAAGCTTTCTTT. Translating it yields CASSFGHLNTEAFF.